This entry lists 32 T cell receptor beta chains sequenced from one sample in a study of technical replicates of blood from a handful of donors. Profiling relied on immunoSEQ multiplex PCR, and the TCRdb table lists in-frame clones only, not all of them. The sample holds fewer than 75,000 clones, 93% seen once. Sequenced input: T cells isolated from PBMCs. These receptor sequences come from a human donor in good health.

The V call is TRBV6-1, the J call TRBJ1-1; D might be TRBD1 (6 bases). Trimming left V 7 bases short and J 1 base short, with 13 bases between. Looked up from germline, CDR1 is MNHNS and CDR2 is SASEGT. CDR3 size: 14 residues. The CDR3 region has the DNA TGTGCCAGCACTCAGGGACAAAAGAACACTGAAGCTTTCTTT. This sequence encodes CASTQGQKNTEAFF.

The chain is built from TRBV15 and TRBJ1-1; 7 nucleotides match TRBD1. The CDR3 has 14 amino acids. Germline CDR1 is LNHNV and CDR2 is YYDKDF (reference sequence). With 5 bases clipped from V and 2 bases from J, the junction kept 5 bases outside the gene matches. CDR3 region: CATSADRFNTEAFF. The CDR3, as DNA: TGTGCCACCAGCGCGGACAGGTTCAACACTGAAGCTTTCTTT.

The table lists this clone with a few counts. This chain links TRBV6-5 with TRBJ1-2, with a weak D call TRBD1 (5 bases). The CDR3 runs 15 residues. The ends were cut back, 2 bases at V and 4 bases at J, with 14 bases in the middle. The V gene's germline CDR1 is MNHEY and CDR2 SVGAGI. The CDR3 coding sequence is TGTGCCAGCAGTTACACCTTACAGGACCCCTATGGCTACACCTTC. Its translation: CASSYTLQDPYGYTF.

This rearrangement joins TRBV30 to TRBJ2-3; 8 nucleotides align to TRBD2. The CDR3 totals 13 residues. Unmatched junction bases numbered 6, after V lost 4 bases and J lost 6 bases. Germline V gene sequence: CDR1 GTSNPN, CDR2 SVGIG (reference sequence). CDR3 sequence (DNA): TGTGCCTGGATTAGACTAGCGATGGATACGCAGTATTTT. It yields the protein CAWIRLAMDTQYF.

J is TRBJ1-3 and V is TRBV9; 7 bases fit TRBD1. CDR1 is SGDLS and CDR2 is YYNGEE in the germline V gene. V was clipped by 2 bases and J by 8 bases; unmatched bases: 10. The CDR3 consists of 15 residues. This CDR3 reads CASSVSRGTADTIYF. As DNA, the CDR3 is TGTGCCAGCAGCGTCTCCCGGGGGACAGCGGACACCATATATTTT.

This chain links TRBV7-9 with TRBJ1-2; D ambiguous. The CDR3 is made up of 12 amino acids. The germline V and J ends were trimmed by 1 base and 8 bases, with 8 bases remaining between them. Germline V CDR1 and CDR2: SEHNR, FQNEAQ (reference sequence). CDR3 sequence (DNA): TGTGCCAGCAGCTTAGGGGTGGGCGGCTACACCTTC. Translated: CASSLGVGGYTF. Full variable domain (outside the CDR3, taken from reference TRBV7-9 and TRBJ1-2): DTGVSQNPRHKITKRGQNVTFRCDPISEHNRLYWYRQTLGQGPEFLTYFQNEAQLEKSRLLSDRFSAERPKGSFSTLEIQRTEQGDSAMYLCASSLGVGGYTFGSGTRLTVV.

The chain couples TRBV9 to TRBJ2-1; 8 bases align to TRBD2. CDR3 length: 17 residues. Per the germline V gene, CDR1 is SGDLS and CDR2 is YYNGEE. After removal of 4 bases from V and 7 bases from J, the junction contained 16 bases not matched to a gene. CDR3 in DNA: TGTGCCAGCAGCAAGCGATCCGGGACTAGGGATCAAAATGAGCAGTTCTTC. It is translated as CASSKRSGTRDQNEQFF.

This rearrangement joins TRBV7-3 to TRBJ1-6; 7 nucleotides match TRBD1. The J segment lost 8 bases and the V segment lost 4 bases, leaving 11 bases of the junction unmatched. The germline V gene has CDR1 SGHTA and CDR2 FQGTGA. The CDR3 has 16 amino acids. The CDR3 coding sequence is TGTGCCAGCAGCTCCTCGGGTACTGACAGGGATTCACCCCTCCACTTT. It encodes CASSSSGTDRDSPLHF.

The rearrangement links TRBV7-9 to TRBJ1-5; maybe TRBD1 (6 bases). The CDR3 is made up of 15 amino acids. V lost 5 bases and J lost 0, with 11 bases in between. Germline V gives CDR1 SEHNR, CDR2 FQNEAQ (reference sequence). As DNA, the CDR3 is TGTGCCAGCAGCATTGGACAGAATAGCAATCAGCCCCAGCATTTT. Protein sequence: CASSIGQNSNQPQHF.

J is TRBJ1-1 and V is TRBV19; tentatively, D is TRBD1 (5 bases). From germline, CDR1 is LNHDA and CDR2 SQIVND (reference sequence). The V and J ends lost 1 base and 0 bases respectively, with 15 bases between them. The CDR3 runs 17 residues. The CDR3 nucleotides read TGTGCCAGTAGTATAGGGGGCGGGACGGGTATGAACACTGAAGCTTTCTTT. Protein product: CASSIGGGTGMNTEAFF.

The V call is TRBV9, the J call TRBJ1-2; perhaps TRBD1 as D (5 bases). Looked up from germline, CDR1 is SGDLS and CDR2 is YYNGEE. The germline V and J ends were trimmed by 4 bases and 2 bases, with 12 bases remaining between them. The CDR3 spans 14 residues. CDR3 sequence (DNA): TGTGCCAGCAGCTACAATACAGGAAACTATGGCTACACCTTC. Its protein is CASSYNTGNYGYTF.

The chain has TRBV30 and TRBJ1-1; D gene unclear. Looked up from germline, CDR1 is GTSNPN and CDR2 is SVGIG (reference sequence). V was shortened by 0 bases and J by 11 bases, with 10 bases between the two germline ends. The CDR3 contains 11 residues. As DNA, the CDR3 is TGTGCCTGGAGTGTTAGTGTAGATGCTTTCTTT. It translates to CAWSVSVDAFF.

J is TRBJ2-6 and V is TRBV5-8; D is perhaps TRBD1 (5 bases). V shed 4 bases and J shed 0 bases, with 17 bases lying between them. Germline V gene lookup returns CDR1 SGHTS and CDR2 YDEGEE. The CDR3 sequence is 18 residues long. This CDR3 is CASSPTVSSYSGANVLTF. Written as DNA, the CDR3 is TGTGCCAGCAGCCCGACAGTTTCCTCCTACTCTGGGGCCAACGTCCTGACTTTC.

The gene calls are TRBV5-6 and TRBJ2-7; TRBD2 agrees at 9 bases. Germline V gene lookup returns CDR1 SGHDT and CDR2 YYEEEE. There are 14 residues in the CDR3. The trim removed 1 base at V and 1 base at J, leaving 0 bases unmatched. In DNA form, the CDR3 reads TGTGCCAGCAGCTTGACTAGCGGGTCCTACGAGCAGTACTTC. It encodes CASSLTSGSYEQYF.

The chain recombines TRBV7-6 with TRBJ2-2; 7 bases align to TRBD2. The CDR3 covers 16 residues. CDR1 and CDR2 from the germline V gene are SGHVS and FNYEAQ. Trimming at V came to 2 bases and at J to 4 bases, leaving 7 bases not matched to a gene. CDR3 coding DNA: TGTGCCAGCAGCTTAAGTTCGGCGGGAGTCACCGGGGAGCTGTTTTTT. Residues: CASSLSSAGVTGELFF.

V usage is TRBV5-1 and J usage is TRBJ1-1; perhaps TRBD1 as D (6 bases). The germline V and J ends were trimmed by 0 bases and 7 bases, with 16 bases remaining between them. The CDR3 sequence is 15 residues long. Germline V gene lookup returns CDR1 SGHRS and CDR2 YFSETQ. The CDR3, as DNA: TGCGCCAGCAGCTTGGATAGGGGCAGGGGAAGTGAAGCTTTCTTT. The encoded protein is CASSLDRGRGSEAFF. Filled out from reference TRBV5-1 and TRBJ1-1, the complete variable domain reads KAGVTQTPRYLIKTRGQQVTLSCSPISGHRSVSWYQQTPGQGLQFLFEYFSETQRNKGNFPGRFSGRQFSNSRSEMNVSTLELGDSALYLCASSLDRGRGSEAFFGQGTRLTVV.

V and J are TRBV9 and TRBJ1-2; tentative D call: TRBD1 (6 bases). Deletions cut 2 bases from V and 6 bases from J, with 14 bases between. Germline-derived CDR1 and CDR2 are SGDLS and YYNGEE. The CDR3 loop spans 14 amino acids. The chain's CDR3 is CASSVTGSEDGYTF. Here the CDR3 DNA reads TGTGCCAGCAGCGTTACAGGGTCCGAGGATGGCTACACCTTC.

V gene TRBV5-4 combines with J gene TRBJ2-5; D may be TRBD1 (6 bases). The ends were cut back, 3 bases at V and 5 bases at J, with 11 bases in the middle. CDR1 and CDR2 (germline): SGHNT, YYREEE (reference sequence). The CDR3 contains 13 residues. The CDR3 region has the DNA TGTGCCAGCAGCTCACGGACAGCGGAGACCCAGTACTTC. Its protein is CASSSRTAETQYF.

This clone is a singleton in its sample. The chain links TRBV7-2 to TRBJ2-2; 7 bases match TRBD2. The germline V gene encodes CDR1 SGHTA and CDR2 FQGNSA. With V trimmed by 4 bases and J by 0 bases, 5 bases remained unmatched. This CDR3 region has 16 residues. In DNA, the CDR3 is TGTGCCAGCAGCTCAAGGGAGGGCCCGAACACCGGGGAGCTGTTTTTT. Amino acid sequence: CASSSREGPNTGELFF.

The chain has TRBV4-1 and TRBJ1-4; 8 bases are a match to TRBD1. CDR1 MGHRA and CDR2 YSYEKL come from the germline V gene. Germline trimming cut 4 bases from V and 4 bases from J; bases unmatched to any gene: 8. The CDR3 runs 16 residues. The CDR3 coding sequence is TGCGCCAGCAGCCCCGAGTGGACAGGGATTAATGAAAAACTGTTTTTT. It codes for CASSPEWTGINEKLFF.

A word on this clone: This same CDR3 is encoded by further DNA sequences in the sample. The chain joins TRBV6-5 to TRBJ2-7; maybe TRBD2 (5 bases). The CDR3 has 14 residues. The germline V and J ends were trimmed by 0 bases and 0 bases, with 6 bases remaining between them. Germline-derived CDR1 and CDR2 are MNHEY and SVGAGI. CDR3 nucleotides: TGTGCCAGCAGTTACTCGGGGAGCTCCTACGAGCAGTACTTC. The encoded protein is CASSYSGSSYEQYF.

The J gene is TRBJ2-3, the V gene TRBV5-6; D perhaps matches TRBD1 (8 bases). This CDR3 is built from 16 residues. Germline loops: CDR1 SGHDT, CDR2 YYEEEE. V was trimmed by 5 bases and J by 0 bases, leaving 16 bases between them. The CDR3 is CASSQGAGVSTDTQYF. The DNA of the CDR3 is TGTGCCAGCAGTCAGGGGGCGGGGGTTAGCACAGATACGCAGTATTTT.

The chain carries TRBV6-5 and TRBJ2-1; D gene ambiguous. Germline V CDR1 and CDR2: MNHEY, SVGAGI. The CDR3 runs 13 residues. The ends were cut back, 6 bases at V and 2 bases at J, with 8 bases in the middle. CDR3 in amino acids: CASSAGAYNEQFF. The CDR3 DNA follows: TGTGCCAGCAGCGCCGGAGCCTACAATGAGCAGTTCTTC.

The chain carries TRBV27 and TRBJ2-7, with D tentatively TRBD2 (6 bases). V gave up 5 bases and J gave up 2 bases, with 22 bases separating them. Germline CDR1 reads MNHEY; CDR2 reads SMNVEV (reference sequence). This CDR3 has 17 amino acids. CDR3 in amino acids: CASSPLGGYEGPYEQYF. CDR3 nucleotide sequence: TGTGCCAGCAGTCCTCTAGGAGGGTACGAAGGACCCTACGAGCAGTACTTC.

The genes are TRBV5-6 and TRBJ1-4, with D unclear. The V gene's germline CDR1 is SGHDT and CDR2 YYEEEE. The CDR3 spans 17 residues. V was trimmed by 1 base and J by 8 bases, leaving 21 bases between them. The CDR3 DNA is TGTGCCAGCAGCTTGATAAATGTACGGGGAGTAGGAGAAAAACTGTTTTTT. The encoded protein is CASSLINVRGVGEKLFF.

V gene TRBV7-9 combines with J gene TRBJ2-2, with 9 bases lining up with TRBD1. CDR3 length: 16 residues. The V gene's germline CDR1 is SEHNR and CDR2 FQNEAQ (reference sequence). V lost 1 base to trimming and J lost 5 bases; unmatched junction nucleotides: 5. The chain's CDR3 is CASSLGRTGVTGELFF. For the CDR3, the DNA is TGTGCCAGCAGCTTAGGACGGACAGGGGTAACCGGGGAGCTGTTTTTT.

The chain combines TRBV5-1 with TRBJ1-1, with 10 bases fitting TRBD1. This CDR3 comprises 15 residues. Per germline, CDR1 SGHRS and CDR2 YFSETQ. Germline trimming cut 2 bases from V and 4 bases from J; bases unmatched to any gene: 5. The CDR3 reads CASSLLDRGSTEAFF. CDR3 in DNA: TGCGCCAGCAGCTTACTGGACAGGGGGAGCACTGAAGCTTTCTTT.

The chain combines TRBV27 with TRBJ2-7; 9 bases align to TRBD1. The CDR3 covers 14 residues. The germline gives CDR1 MNHEY, CDR2 SMNVEV (reference sequence). V shed 10 bases, J shed 3 bases, and the junction held 10 bases outside the gene matches. The CDR3 region is CATKTGTGFYEQYF. In DNA, the CDR3 is TGTGCCACCAAAACCGGGACAGGGTTCTACGAGCAGTACTTC.

The chain carries TRBV11-3 and TRBJ1-2, with TRBD1 matching 9 bases. The CDR3 runs 12 residues. The germline gives CDR1 SGHNT, CDR2 YENEEA. Unmatched junction bases numbered 4, after V lost 6 bases and J lost 8 bases. The CDR3 sequence is CASSPGQGGYTF. CDR3 DNA sequence: TGTGCCAGCAGTCCGGGACAGGGAGGCTACACCTTC.

The count of this clone is one. The chain couples TRBV5-4 to TRBJ1-4, with 9 bases aligning to TRBD1. The CDR3 totals 15 residues. The germline gives CDR1 SGHNT, CDR2 YYREEE (reference sequence). Trimming removed 4 bases from V and 4 bases from J; junction bases left unmatched: 5. The CDR3 here is CASSLWTGDNEKLFF. The CDR3 DNA reads as TGTGCCAGCAGCCTATGGACAGGGGATAATGAAAAACTGTTTTTT.

The chain has TRBV4-1 and TRBJ2-2; a possible D gene is TRBD2 (5 bases). V was shortened by 0 bases and J by 7 bases, with 15 bases between the two germline ends. The CDR3 contains 16 residues. The germline V gene encodes CDR1 MGHRA and CDR2 YSYEKL. The CDR3 sequence: CASSQDRRTYGGELFF. The CDR3 nucleotides read TGCGCCAGCAGCCAAGATCGTCGGACTTACGGCGGGGAGCTGTTTTTT.

This rearrangement joins TRBV9 to TRBJ1-1; tentatively, D is TRBD1 (6 bases). Germline-derived CDR1 and CDR2 are SGDLS and YYNGEE. Trimming shortened V by 0 bases and J by 0 bases, and 9 bases separated the two germline ends. This CDR3 has 15 residues. CDR3 region: CASSVVDRLNTEAFF. DNA of the CDR3: TGTGCCAGCAGCGTAGTCGACAGGTTGAACACTGAAGCTTTCTTT.